One and the same sample provided the 18 T cell receptor beta chains below, sequenced in a study of blood T cells in healthy people across ages. Together with a sample-barcoded 5' primer, a J-beta primer mix was included in a second PCR lasting roughly 6 to 12 cycles. One entry per CDR3 protein, called by TCRdb with MiXCR from the 5' RACE reads. The sample lists a few hundred thousand distinct CDR3 sequences, about 25% occurring once. Sequences were obtained from blood. Receptors were obtained from an older woman in good health.

This clonotype was detected a few times. This chain connects TRBV4-3 to TRBJ2-5; D is uncertain. The last part of the DNA fits TRBJ2-1 better; the J call may be wrong. The CDR3 loop spans 14 amino acids. Germline CDR1 reads LGHNA; CDR2 reads YSLEER. The CDR3 DNA follows: TGCGCCAGCAGCCCCTTAAACCTTAACAATGAGCAGTTCTTC. This sequence encodes CASSPLNLNNEQFF.

This sequence joins TRBV5-1 and TRBJ2-5, with D possibly being TRBD2 (7 bases). The germline V gene encodes CDR1 SGHRS and CDR2 YFSETQ. The V end lost 3 bases, the J end lost 5 bases, and 17 bases lay between the germline ends. There are 15 residues in the CDR3. The CDR3 is CASSSQGTTGETQYF. The DNA for the CDR3 is TGCGCCAGCAGCTCTCAGGGGACTACGGGGGAGACCCAGTACTTC.

This chain uses TRBV24-1 with TRBJ2-4; 9 positions match TRBD1. Germline-derived CDR1 and CDR2 are KGHDR and SFDVKD. There are 18 residues in the CDR3. The ends lost 9 bases at V and 0 bases at J; junction bases unmatched: 14. The CDR3 here is CATLVRDRELLAKNIQYF. The CDR3 region has the DNA TGTGCCACCTTAGTGCGGGACAGGGAGTTGCTAGCCAAAAACATTCAGTACTTC.

Only a few counts were recorded for this clonotype. The genes are TRBV6-6 and TRBJ1-2; D might be TRBD1 (6 bases). Germline V CDR1 and CDR2: MNHNY, SVGAGI (reference sequence). Between the trimmed V and J ends, which lost 4 bases and 6 bases, there was a span of 18 bases. This CDR3 contains 15 residues. The CDR3 DNA is TGTGCCAGCAGTTCCTTTACGGGGGGCGCAGATGGCTACACCTTC. Protein sequence: CASSSFTGGADGYTF.

The chain couples TRBV29-1 to TRBJ1-6; D is ambiguous. The CDR3 length is 13 residues. V was shortened by 4 bases and J by 6 bases, with 10 bases between the two germline ends. Germline-derived CDR1 and CDR2 are SQVTM and ANQGSEA. Here the CDR3 reads CSVGQDLNSPLHF. The CDR3 region has the DNA TGCAGCGTTGGTCAAGACCTTAATTCACCCCTCCACTTT.

This clonotype was counted between two and nine times. This chain connects TRBV18 to TRBJ2-7, with D possibly matching TRBD1 (5 bases). V lost 4 bases, J lost 3 bases, and 10 bases lay in between. The germline V gene encodes CDR1 KGHSH and CDR2 LQKENI. The CDR3 extends over 13 amino acids. In DNA, the CDR3 is TGTGCCAGCTCACAGGGGTCTAACTACGAGCAGTACTTC. It encodes CASSQGSNYEQYF.

In this sample, this clonotype turned up a few times. This chain links TRBV7-7 with TRBJ2-5; TRBD1 matches 7 bases. This CDR3 has 14 residues. Germline CDR1 is SSHAT and CDR2 is FNYEAQ (reference sequence). The ends lost 5 bases at V and 7 bases at J; junction bases unmatched: 10. The CDR3 spells CASSARQGRATQYF. CDR3 bases: TGTGCCAGCAGCGCCCGACAGGGTAGGGCGACCCAGTACTTC.

This clonotype was detected only a few times. The V gene is TRBV28, the J gene TRBJ2-5; TRBD1 is a possible D gene (5 bases). Trimming left V 2 bases short and J 9 bases short, with 13 bases between. The CDR3 has 13 amino acids. Germline CDR1 is MDHEN and CDR2 is SYDVKM. Here the CDR3 DNA reads TGTGCCAGCAGTTTAGGCTGGCAAGGGGCCCAGTACTTC. It codes for CASSLGWQGAQYF. Combining the CDR3 with reference TRBV28 and TRBJ2-5 gives the whole variable domain DVKVTQSSRYLVKRTGEKVFLECVQDMDHENMFWYRQDPGLGLRLIYFSYDVKMKEKGDIPEGYSVSREKKERFSLILESASTNQTSMYLCASSLGWQGAQYFGPGTRLLVL.

The chain has TRBV29-1 and TRBJ1-2, with D possibly matching TRBD1 (6 bases). CDR3 length: 13 amino acids. V lost 4 bases, J lost 0 bases, and 9 bases lay in between. CDR1 SQVTM and CDR2 ANQGSEA come from the germline V gene. Here the CDR3 DNA reads TGCAGCGTTGGGACAGAAGCTAACTATGGCTACACCTTC. As protein: CSVGTEANYGYTF.

The chain links TRBV6-6 to TRBJ2-1; unclear D gene. Per the germline V gene, CDR1 is MNHNY and CDR2 is SVGAGI (reference sequence). The length of the CDR3 is 13 residues. V lost 0 bases, J lost 7 bases, and 7 bases lay in between. Written as DNA, the CDR3 is TGTGCCAGCAGTTACTCGAACGTTAATGAGCAGTTCTTC. It translates to CASSYSNVNEQFF.

The chain carries TRBV20-1 and TRBJ2-3; D is unresolved. The CDR3 runs to 11 residues. The V gene's germline CDR1 is DFQATT and CDR2 SNEGSKA (reference sequence). V lost 3 bases and J 4 bases, leaving 5 bases between the germline ends. The CDR3 DNA is TGCAGTGCTAGCTTAGCAGATACGCAGTATTTT. Its translation is CSASLADTQYF.

J is TRBJ1-4 and V is TRBV24-1; D uncertain. Per germline, CDR1 KGHDR and CDR2 SFDVKD. V lost 2 bases and J 7 bases, leaving 13 bases between the germline ends. The CDR3 spans 15 residues. CDR3 DNA: TGTGCCACCAGTGATTCGAAACTGCGGAGTGAAAAACTGTTTTTT. Residues: CATSDSKLRSEKLFF.

This clonotype was seen once. The chain joins TRBV15 to TRBJ1-4; 7 bases agree with TRBD1. Germline CDR1 is LNHNV and CDR2 is YYDKDF (reference sequence). CDR3 length: 17 amino acids. V lost 0 bases, J lost 0 bases, and 4 bases stayed unmatched. The CDR3 protein is CATSREKGAATNEKLFF. The CDR3 DNA is TGTGCCACCAGCAGAGAAAAGGGGGCTGCAACTAATGAAAAACTGTTTTTT.

The chain carries TRBV7-2 and TRBJ2-5; unclear D gene. The CDR3 covers 10 residues. V lost 4 bases, J lost 8 bases, and 5 bases lay in between. Germline V gives CDR1 SGHTA, CDR2 FQGNSA. The CDR3 sequence: CASSSATQYF. CDR3 DNA sequence: TGTGCCAGCAGCTCCGCCACCCAGTACTTC.

The V call is TRBV20-1, the J call TRBJ1-2, with TRBD1 as a possible D gene (5 bases). CDR1 and CDR2 (germline): DFQATT, SNEGSKA (reference sequence). V shed 6 bases and J shed 11 bases, with 19 bases lying between them. CDR3 length: 12 amino acids. CDR3 amino acids: CSAVETEKNYTF. In DNA form, the CDR3 reads TGCAGTGCGGTAGAGACAGAGAAAAATTACACCTTC.

This chain links TRBV9 with TRBJ2-5, with 8 positions matching TRBD1. The CDR3 contains 15 residues. V shed 0 bases and J 3 bases; nucleotides not matched to a gene: 4. CDR1 and CDR2 from the germline V gene are SGDLS and YYNGEE. This chain's CDR3 is CASSVGRTGKETQYF. CDR3 DNA sequence: TGTGCCAGCAGCGTAGGCCGGACAGGGAAAGAGACCCAGTACTTC. Full variable domain (rest looked up from reference TRBV9 and TRBJ2-5): DSGVTQTPKHLITATGQRVTLRCSPRSGDLSVYWYQQSLDQGLQFLIQYYNGEERAKGNILERFSAQQFPDLHSELNLSSLELGDSALYFCASSVGRTGKETQYFGPGTRLLVL.

The rearrangement uses TRBV7-3 and TRBJ2-5; D remains unclear. Trimming pared 2 bases from V and 5 bases from J, leaving 18 bases between. The germline gives CDR1 SGHTA, CDR2 FQGTGA. The CDR3 length is 16 residues. The CDR3 bases are TGTGCCAGCAGCTTACGCGGAACCCTCTCGGTTGAGACCCAGTACTTC. Translation: CASSLRGTLSVETQYF.

The chain uses TRBV11-2 and TRBJ2-4; 8 nucleotides line up with TRBD1. The junction had 8 bases not matched to a gene; V was cut back by 1 base and J by 0 bases. This CDR3 spans 18 amino acids. Germline CDR1 SGHAT, CDR2 FQNNGV. CDR3 loop: CASSLGGTGPLAKNIQYF. The CDR3 DNA reads as TGTGCCAGCAGCTTAGGGGGGACAGGTCCCTTAGCCAAAAACATTCAGTACTTC. Looking up the rest from reference TRBV11-2 and TRBJ2-4 gives the full variable domain: EAGVAQSPRYKIIEKRQSVAFWCNPISGHATLYWYQQILGQGPKLLIQFQNNGVVDDSQLPKDRFSAERLKGVDSTLKIQPAKLEDSAVYLCASSLGGTGPLAKNIQYFGAGTRLSVL.